What follows are 30 T cell receptor beta chains derived from one specimen sequenced in a study of cytomegalovirus exposure and HLA in healthy donors. The PCR employed 60 Vbeta primers together with 13 Jbeta primers. Here immunoSEQ multiplex PCR was the method, and the copy in TCRdb shows in-frame clones only, minus some. This table holds approximately 220,000 clones, 70% to 80% found once. Sample: PBMCs. The source is a man between 40 and 49 years old in good health and CMV-seronegative.

The chain carries TRBV7-2 and TRBJ1-1, with a tentative D call TRBD1 (6 bases). V shed 7 bases and J shed 4 bases, with 16 bases lying between them. Germline V gene data show CDR1 as SGHTA and CDR2 as FQGNSA. This CDR3 is built from 14 residues. In DNA form, the CDR3 reads TGTGCCAGCATCAACGCCGGGGGGCGCACTGAAGCTTTCTTT. The encoded protein is CASINAGGRTEAFF.

V gene TRBV28 combines with J gene TRBJ2-7, with TRBD1 identical over 11 bases. V shed 6 bases, J shed 8 bases, and the junction held 9 bases outside the gene matches. The CDR3 contains 14 residues. The V gene's germline CDR1 is MDHEN and CDR2 SYDVKM. The CDR3 sequence is CASSLPGTGGKQYF. The CDR3 DNA follows: TGTGCCAGCAGCCTGCCAGGGACAGGGGGTAAGCAGTACTTC.

This clone was detected only a few times. J is TRBJ1-3 and V is TRBV7-6; a possible D gene is TRBD1 (5 bases). The CDR3 covers 17 residues. Germline values: CDR1 SGHVS, CDR2 FNYEAQ. V was trimmed by 1 base and J by 0 bases, leaving 13 bases between them. CDR3: CASSLVSTALSGNTIYF. Written as DNA, the CDR3 is TGTGCCAGCAGCTTAGTTTCGACAGCGCTCTCTGGAAACACCATATATTTT.

This clone has a handful of counts. This chain connects TRBV10-3 to TRBJ1-2; D is perhaps TRBD1 (5 bases). The CDR3 runs 16 residues. Germline V CDR1 and CDR2: ENHRY, SYGVKD. Trimming pared 3 bases from V and 4 bases from J, leaving 18 bases between. The CDR3 is CAISDSGASKSYGYTF. DNA of the CDR3: TGTGCCATCAGTGATAGTGGGGCGTCTAAAAGCTATGGCTACACCTTC.

This clone was detected once. V gene TRBV10-3 combines with J gene TRBJ2-5; TRBD2 matches 16 bases. The J call is doubtful: the DNA matches TRBJ2-7 better. The CDR3 runs 19 residues. The V gene's germline CDR1 is ENHRY and CDR2 SYGVKD. CDR3 sequence: CAISGDPGTSGRAGGEQYF. The CDR3 DNA is TGTGCCATCAGTGGGGATCCCGGGACTAGCGGGAGGGCCGGGGGCGAGCAGTACTTC.

The V gene is TRBV7-3, the J gene TRBJ2-5, with 8 bases fitting TRBD1. This CDR3 comprises 15 residues. After removal of 5 bases from V and 5 bases from J, the junction contained 10 bases not matched to a gene. Per germline, CDR1 SGHTA and CDR2 FQGTGA. The CDR3 DNA reads as TGTGCCAGCAGCCTGGGGTCAGGGGGCGCCGAGACCCAGTACTTC. This gives the protein CASSLGSGGAETQYF.

This chain connects TRBV28 to TRBJ2-1, with 12 bases identical to TRBD2. V shed 5 bases, J shed 6 bases, and the junction held 5 bases outside the gene matches. From germline, CDR1 is MDHEN and CDR2 SYDVKM. CDR3 size: 15 residues. In DNA, the CDR3 is TGTGCCAGCAGTCAACCGGGACTAGCGGGCAATGAGCAGTTCTTC. The encoded protein is CASSQPGLAGNEQFF.

This rearrangement joins TRBV9 to TRBJ2-6; TRBD2 might be the D (5 bases). The CDR3 covers 15 residues. CDR1 is SGDLS, CDR2 YYNGEE, per germline. The V end was cut by 1 base, the J end by 4 bases, with 9 bases between. CDR3 sequence reads: CASSVRGLGANVLTF. The CDR3 DNA is TGTGCCAGCAGCGTAAGAGGACTGGGGGCCAACGTCCTGACTTTC.

The rearrangement uses TRBV19 and TRBJ2-7; D unresolved. V was shortened by 2 bases and J by 2 bases, with 16 bases between the two germline ends. This CDR3 has 16 residues. Germline V gene lookup returns CDR1 LNHDA and CDR2 SQIVND (reference sequence). CDR3 nucleotides: TGTGCCAGTAGTATAACTTTACGCGGCGGAACCTACGAGCAGTACTTC. Translating gives CASSITLRGGTYEQYF. Looking up the rest from reference TRBV19 and TRBJ2-7 gives the full variable domain: DGGITQSPKYLFRKEGQNVTLSCEQNLNHDAMYWYRQDPGQGLRLIYYSQIVNDFQKGDIAEGYSVSREKKESFPLTVTSAQKNPTAFYLCASSITLRGGTYEQYFGPGTRLTVT.

The CDR3 coding sequence is TGTGCCAGCAGCTTAGCGGACAGGGGGAAAGGCTACACCTTC. It translates to CASSLADRGKGYTF. The V gene is TRBV7-2, the J gene TRBJ1-2, with 10 nucleotides matching TRBD1. Germline V CDR1 and CDR2: SGHTA, FQGNSA. The V segment lost 0 bases and the J segment 8 bases; nucleotides outside the gene matches: 3. The CDR3 runs 14 residues. The complete variable domain, with remaining parts taken from reference TRBV7-2 and TRBJ1-2, reads GAGVSQSPSNKVTEKGKDVELRCDPISGHTALYWYRQSLGQGLEFLIYFQGNSAPDKSGLPSDRFSAERTGGSVSTLTIQRTQQEDSAVYLCASSLADRGKGYTFGSGTRLTVV.

The chain employs TRBV15 and TRBJ1-1; 9 nucleotides match TRBD1. Trimming removed 9 bases from V and 1 base from J; junction bases left unmatched: 9. The CDR3 consists of 15 residues. Germline V CDR1 and CDR2: LNHNV, YYDKDF (reference sequence). CDR3 sequence reads: CATAGTGTWNTEAFF. DNA of the CDR3: TGTGCCACTGCGGGGACAGGGACCTGGAACACTGAAGCTTTCTTT.

The V call is TRBV15, the J call TRBJ1-4; 9 bases map to TRBD1. This CDR3 contains 16 residues. Germline-derived CDR1 and CDR2 are LNHNV and YYDKDF (reference sequence). Trimming took 4 bases from V and 3 from J; bases not matched to a gene: 6. CDR3 DNA sequence: TGTGCCACCAGCACGGACGGACAGGGGTCTAATGAAAAACTGTTTTTT. It yields the protein CATSTDGQGSNEKLFF.

The CDR3 spells CASKRDISLFF. The CDR3 DNA is TGTGCCAGCAAGCGGGACATAAGTTTGTTCTTC. This chain connects TRBV25-1 to TRBJ2-1; D possibly corresponds to TRBD2 (7 bases). CDR1 MGHDK and CDR2 SYGVNS come from the germline V gene. V lost 7 bases and J 15 bases, leaving 16 bases between the germline ends. The CDR3 is 11 amino acids.

The genes are TRBV5-1 and TRBJ2-1, with 9 positions matching TRBD1. With V trimmed by 3 bases and J by 1 base, 2 bases remained unmatched. Germline CDR1 SGHRS, CDR2 YFSETQ. This CDR3 has 15 residues. This CDR3 reads CASSSTGGSYNEQFF. As DNA, the CDR3 is TGCGCCAGCAGCTCGACAGGGGGGTCCTACAATGAGCAGTTCTTC.

This clone was recorded only once. The V and J genes are TRBV14 and TRBJ2-1; TRBD2 agrees at 8 bases. The CDR3 is 15 amino acids. V trimming: 4 bases; J trimming: 4 bases; junction bases outside the gene matches: 6. Per germline, CDR1 SGHDN and CDR2 FVKESK. The CDR3 DNA sequence: TGTGCCAGCAGCCGCCTGGCGGGAGGTTACAATGAGCAGTTCTTC. It codes for CASSRLAGGYNEQFF.

This clone turned up a few times. The CDR3 is CASSLSSGEAFF. The DNA for the CDR3 is TGTGCCAGCAGTTTATCGTCGGGTGAAGCTTTCTTT. The chain has TRBV28 and TRBJ1-1, with no clear D. V shed 1 base and J shed 7 bases, with 7 bases lying between them. The CDR3 is made up of 12 amino acids. Germline V gene lookup returns CDR1 MDHEN and CDR2 SYDVKM. The full variable domain, rest sourced from reference TRBV28 and TRBJ1-1, is DVKVTQSSRYLVKRTGEKVFLECVQDMDHENMFWYRQDPGLGLRLIYFSYDVKMKEKGDIPEGYSVSREKKERFSLILESASTNQTSMYLCASSLSSGEAFFGQGTRLTVV.

The chain combines TRBV2 with TRBJ1-5, with no clear D. The CDR3 extends over 15 amino acids. Germline V CDR1 and CDR2: SNHLY, FYNNEI. V lost 5 bases and J 0 bases, leaving 11 bases between the germline ends. CDR3 protein: CASSQEGDSNQPQHF. CDR3 nucleotides: TGTGCCAGCAGTCAAGAGGGAGATAGCAATCAGCCCCAGCATTTT.

V is TRBV19 and J is TRBJ2-7; TRBD2 matches 10 bases. Germline trimming cut 3 bases from V and 7 bases from J; bases unmatched to any gene: 12. From germline, CDR1 is LNHDA and CDR2 SQIVND (reference sequence). The CDR3 has 16 amino acids. CDR3 protein: CASSIKSGRARGEQYF. The CDR3 DNA sequence: TGTGCCAGTAGTATTAAGAGCGGGAGGGCCCGGGGAGAGCAGTACTTC.

The genes are TRBV7-6 and TRBJ1-1; D is perhaps TRBD1 (6 bases). Per the germline V gene, CDR1 is SGHVS and CDR2 is FNYEAQ. The CDR3 has 14 residues. V was shortened by 4 bases and J by 5 bases, with 14 bases between the two germline ends. The CDR3 sequence: CASSSTGTPTEAFF. In DNA form, the CDR3 reads TGTGCCAGCAGCTCCACCGGGACACCGACTGAAGCTTTCTTT.

The count of this clone is one. This chain uses TRBV13 with TRBJ2-7; 10 bases match TRBD1. V lost 0 bases to trimming and J lost 4 bases; unmatched junction nucleotides: 6. The CDR3 loop spans 16 amino acids. CDR1 is PRHDT and CDR2 is FYEKMQ in the germline V gene (reference sequence). The CDR3 loop reads CASSLGNTDRGYEQYF. The DNA for the CDR3 is TGTGCCAGCAGCTTAGGGAATACGGACAGGGGGTACGAGCAGTACTTC. The entire variable domain, with the rest obtained from reference TRBV13 and TRBJ2-7, is as follows: AAGVIQSPRHLIKEKRETATLKCYPIPRHDTVYWYQQGPGQDPQFLISFYEKMQSDKGSIPDRFSAQQFSDYHSELNMSSLELGDSALYFCASSLGNTDRGYEQYFGPGTRLTVT.

V is TRBV12-1 and J is TRBJ2-7; the DNA was not used to check the table's D call, TRBD2. TRBV12-1 represents a pseudogene. The CDR3 covers 14 residues. CDR3 residues: CASSPDGSSYEQYF. Written as DNA, the CDR3 is TGTGCCAGCAGCCCGGACGGGAGCTCCTACGAGCAGTACTTC.

The sample holds one count of this clone. The CDR3 region is CASSLDRGAQPQHF. DNA for the CDR3: TGCGCCAGCAGCCTGGACAGGGGAGCTCAGCCCCAGCATTTT. The chain carries TRBV4-1 and TRBJ1-5; 9 nucleotides line up with TRBD1. V was pared by 4 bases and J by 6 bases, with 4 bases of the junction left unmatched. The CDR3 is made up of 14 amino acids. The germline V gene encodes CDR1 MGHRA and CDR2 YSYEKL.

The CDR3 nucleotides read TGTGCCAGCAGCCAAGATTGGGGGCAGAATGAAAAACTGTTTTTT. The encoded protein is CASSQDWGQNEKLFF. The genes are TRBV4-2 and TRBJ1-4, with D possibly matching TRBD1 (6 bases). The CDR3 spans 15 residues. V lost 0 bases to trimming and J lost 5 bases, with 10 bases between them. Germline V CDR1 and CDR2: LGHNA, YNFKEQ.

The rearrangement links TRBV4-3 to TRBJ1-2, with a tentative D call TRBD1 (5 bases). The germline V gene has CDR1 LGHNA and CDR2 YSLEER. This CDR3 contains 17 residues. Trimming stripped 3 bases from V and 5 bases from J, with 22 bases between. CDR3 loop: CASSQGMGGNGNYGYTF. The CDR3 DNA reads TGCGCCAGCAGCCAGGGAATGGGGGGAAACGGCAATTATGGCTACACCTTC.

V gene TRBV6-1 combines with J gene TRBJ2-1, with 9 positions matching TRBD1. The germline gives CDR1 MNHNS, CDR2 SASEGT. The junction had 7 bases not matched to a gene; V was cut back by 3 bases and J by 4 bases. The CDR3 runs to 16 residues. CDR3 in DNA: TGTGCCAGCAGTGAGTCTCCGGGACAGGGTTACAATGAGCAGTTCTTC. Protein: CASSESPGQGYNEQFF.

The chain's CDR3 is CASSLERGTDEQFF. CDR3 DNA sequence: TGTGCCAGCAGCTTAGAACGCGGGACCGATGAGCAGTTCTTC. The chain combines TRBV11-3 with TRBJ2-1; D is perhaps TRBD2 (6 bases). Germline CDR1 SGHNT, CDR2 YENEEA. V was trimmed by 0 bases and J by 8 bases, leaving 11 bases between them. The CDR3 runs 14 residues.

As regards this clone: Other nucleotide sequences in the sample specify the same CDR3. The chain is built from TRBV5-4 and TRBJ2-7; D is possibly TRBD1 (6 bases). The CDR3 contains 13 residues. Trimming took 1 base from V and 1 from J, leaving 6 bases between them. From germline, CDR1 is SGHNT and CDR2 YYREEE (reference sequence). The CDR3 spells CASSLRGSYEQYF. The CDR3 nucleotides are TGTGCCAGCAGCTTGAGGGGGTCCTACGAGCAGTACTTC.

There are a few counts of this clone. This chain connects TRBV30 to TRBJ2-7; 7 bases map to TRBD2. Trimming at V came to 2 bases and at J to 3 bases, leaving 13 bases not matched to a gene. Germline values: CDR1 GTSNPN, CDR2 SVGIG (reference sequence). The CDR3 loop spans 16 amino acids. The CDR3 sequence is CAWSIRLQGLFYEQYF. The CDR3, as DNA: TGTGCCTGGAGTATCAGGTTGCAGGGACTATTCTACGAGCAGTACTTC.

This clone was seen a handful of times. The chain couples TRBV19 to TRBJ1-1; D unclear. CDR1 and CDR2 from the germline V gene are LNHDA and SQIVND (reference sequence). Trimming cost V 1 base and J 2 bases, with 8 bases left between them. The CDR3 contains 14 residues. CDR3 in amino acids: CASSIVTTNTEAFF. The CDR3 nucleotides are TGTGCCAGTAGTATAGTGACGACAAACACTGAAGCTTTCTTT.

The chain links TRBV2 to TRBJ1-5, with 7 positions matching TRBD1. Germline CDR1 is SNHLY and CDR2 is FYNNEI. Unmatched junction bases numbered 9, after V lost 6 bases and J lost 4 bases. The CDR3 is 15 amino acids. The CDR3 is CASSEQGMGNQPQHF. DNA for the CDR3: TGTGCCAGCAGCGAACAGGGGATGGGGAATCAGCCCCAGCATTTT.